This T cell receptor beta chain stems from a study of OX40 agonist ivuxolimab in advanced cancers. Across the study: Patients' therapy was ivuxolimab, an antibody that acts as an agonist of OX40 (CD134). Regarding the study as a whole: Antigen specificity was not determined for the expanded peripheral T cells. Expanded clones tended on average to be more numerous among CD8+ T cells than CD4+. Within 6 weeks, CD4+ and CD8+ blood T cells expanded clonally at 0.1 to 3.0 mg/kg.

Using immunoSEQ multiplex PCR, the repertoire was profiled, and TCRdb retains in-frame clones only, with some absent. The sample carries tens of thousands of clones, roughly 90% recorded once. About this clone itself: Antigen specificity is unknown.

The CDR3 runs 15 residues. Germline CDR1 and CDR2: SGHTA and FQGNSA. The V gene lost 5 bases and the J gene lost 4 bases, with 17 bases spanning the gap. The J gene is TRBJ1-2, the V gene TRBV7-2; D unresolved. The sequence came from an adult with an advanced solid tumor such as melanoma, head and neck, liver or kidney cancer. The sample in question was CD4+ or CD8+ T cells sorted from blood, obtained in a trial of the OX40 agonist ivuxolimab. CDR3 DNA sequence: TGTGCCAGCAGCCCCCCCCTACACGTACTCTATGGCTACACCTTC. This codes for CASSPPLHVLYGYTF.